The 10 T cell receptor beta chains listed next were all sequenced from one sample in a study of sequential checkpoint blockade in melanoma. Treatment defined: randomized to nivolumab then ipilimumab (arm A) or the reverse (arm B). TCRdb keeps only in-frame clones here, not all; method: immunoSEQ multiplex PCR. The sample records thousands of clones, 55% being singletons. Sequenced material: CD8+ T cells sorted from blood (inferred from file names), taken from a patient given nivolumab and ipilimumab in sequence. Source of these receptors: a human donor with melanoma.

The genes are TRBV27 and TRBJ1-1, with 7 bases matching TRBD1. Germline CDR1 is MNHEY and CDR2 is SMNVEV (reference sequence). J gave up 2 bases and V 1 base, and 4 bases lay outside the gene matches. CDR3 size: 15 residues. The CDR3 spells CASSLLGTANTEAFF. The CDR3 DNA follows: TGTGCCAGCAGTTTATTAGGGACAGCTAACACTGAAGCTTTCTTT.

CDR3 DNA: TGTGCCAGCAGCTTGGCCCGGGGCGGGAGAAACTACGAGCAGTACTTC. Its translation is CASSLARGGRNYEQYF. The chain carries TRBV5-4 and TRBJ2-7; 7 positions match TRBD2. V trimming: 0 bases; J trimming: 3 bases; junction bases outside the gene matches: 9. Germline V gene lookup returns CDR1 SGHNT and CDR2 YYREEE (reference sequence). The CDR3 has 16 amino acids.

The J gene is TRBJ2-1, the V gene TRBV30; 8 bases map to TRBD2. Germline assignment: CDR1 GTSNPN and CDR2 SVGIG (reference sequence). After removal of 5 bases from V and 1 base from J, the junction contained 7 bases not matched to a gene. This CDR3 spans 15 amino acids. CDR3 DNA sequence: TGTGCCTGGGTAAGCGGGAGCCAGTCCTACAATGAGCAGTTCTTC. It codes for CAWVSGSQSYNEQFF. Variable domain in full (rest from reference TRBV30 and TRBJ2-1): SQTIHQWPATLVQPVGSPLSLECTVEGTSNPNLYWYRQAAGRGLQLLFYSVGIGQISSEVPQNLSASRPQDRQFILSSKKLLLSDSGFYLCAWVSGSQSYNEQFFGPGTRLTVL.

The chain carries TRBV19 and TRBJ2-6, with D unresolved. The germline gives CDR1 LNHDA, CDR2 SQIVND (reference sequence). The CDR3 runs 14 residues. V was trimmed by 8 bases and J by 0 bases, leaving 8 bases between them. The CDR3 nucleotides read TGTGCCAGTGGTAAATACTCTGGGGCCAACGTCCTGACTTTC. It codes for CASGKYSGANVLTF.

This clone occurred a few times. V usage is TRBV10-2 and J usage is TRBJ1-1, with 9 bases that match TRBD1. The V gene's germline CDR1 is WSHSY and CDR2 SAAADI. V lost 5 bases, J lost 0 bases, and 7 bases stayed unmatched. The CDR3 runs to 16 residues. In DNA form, the CDR3 reads TGCGCCAGCAGTCCCCGGGACAGGGAGATGAACACTGAAGCTTTCTTT. Translation gives CASSPRDREMNTEAFF.

This clone was seen just once. The CDR3 reads CASSFSGANEQFF. The CDR3 DNA follows: TGTGCCAGCAGCTTTAGCGGGGCCAATGAGCAGTTCTTC. The chain joins TRBV7-9 to TRBJ2-1; 8 bases agree with TRBD2. V trimming: 3 bases; J trimming: 6 bases; junction bases outside the gene matches: 1. Germline CDR1 reads SEHNR; CDR2 reads FQNEAQ (reference sequence). CDR3 length: 13 amino acids.

The chain is built from TRBV6-1 and TRBJ2-1; TRBD2 matches 7 bases. The germline gives CDR1 MNHNS, CDR2 SASEGT. J was trimmed by 7 bases and V by 8 bases; bases with no gene match: 5. This CDR3 region has 12 residues. CDR3 sequence (DNA): TGTGCCAGCTATTGGGGGGGGAATGAGCAGTTCTTC. Encoded protein: CASYWGGNEQFF.

This clone was seen a handful of times. CDR3 sequence (DNA): TGTGCCAGCAGTTCCGGGACTCGAGTAGGCGAGCAGTACTTC. Amino acids: CASSSGTRVGEQYF. The J gene is TRBJ2-7, the V gene TRBV27; D possibly corresponds to TRBD2 (6 bases). Germline V lookup: CDR1 MNHEY, CDR2 SMNVEV (reference sequence). CDR3 length equals 14 residues. V lost 4 bases and J lost 6, with 16 bases in between.

The genes are TRBV4-2 and TRBJ2-7; D is undetermined. With 5 bases removed from V and 0 bases from J, the gap between germline ends came to 11 bases. The CDR3 is 14 residues long. CDR1 and CDR2 from the germline V gene are LGHNA and YNFKEQ. The CDR3 sequence is CASSFQVSSYEQYF. The DNA of the CDR3 is TGTGCCAGCAGCTTCCAGGTTAGCTCCTACGAGCAGTACTTC.

This chain uses TRBV9 with TRBJ2-7, with 10 nucleotides matching TRBD2. Germline trimming cut 0 bases from V and 6 bases from J; bases unmatched to any gene: 9. Germline CDR1 and CDR2: SGDLS and YYNGEE. The CDR3 covers 16 residues. CDR3 loop: CASSVEKVAGGAEQYF. The CDR3 nucleotides read TGTGCCAGCAGCGTAGAGAAGGTAGCGGGAGGTGCCGAGCAGTACTTC.